A selection of T cell receptor beta chains follows, all from one sample in a study of T cells in Graves' hyperthyroidism and ophthalmopathy. Each CDR3 protein is one row after TCRdb ran MiXCR on the multiplex PCR reads. Among fewer than 900,000 distinct CDR3 sequences listed, around 20% were seen once. The sample taken for sequencing was blood. The receptors were sampled from a woman in her forties or fifties with Graves' hyperthyroidism that later progressed to Graves' ophthalmopathy. The CDR3 runs from the conserved cysteine through the conserved F or W. Each record gives: clone size, D gene, J gene, V gene, CDR3 protein, CDR3 DNA. A D gene is named only where the DNA matches it firmly. Clone size, where shown, is once, few, many, or a class for clones that have expanded.

many TRBD1 TRBJ1-1 TRBV19 CASSIDRENTEAFF TGTGCCAGCAGCATAGACAGGGAGAACACTGAAGCTTTCTTT
NA NA TRBJ1-3 TRBV3-1 CASSQVVHPSGNTIYF TGTGCCAGCAGCCAAGTCGTACATCCCTCTGGAAACACCATATATTTT
many NA TRBJ1-1 TRBV30 CAWSVLEVHTEAFF TGTGCCTGGAGTGTACTTGAAGTTCACACTGAAGCTTTCTTT
NA NA TRBJ2-3 TRBV6-5 CASSYGAATDTQYF TGTGCCAGCAGTTACGGGGCAGCGACAGATACGCAGTATTTT
many NA TRBJ1-2 TRBV2 CASSDGQGYTF TGTGCCAGCAGTGATGGCCAAGGCTACACCTTC
many NA TRBJ1-2 TRBV3-1 CASSQDLSRSNYGYTF TGTGCCAGCAGCCAAGATTTGAGCAGGAGTAACTATGGCTACACCTTC
many TRBD1 TRBJ1-1 TRBV29-1 CSVEETGANTEAFF TGCAGCGTGGAAGAGACAGGGGCGAACACTGAAGCTTTCTTT
many TRBD1 TRBJ1-2 TRBV20-1 CSAIDDRGKVRGYTF TGCAGTGCTATCGATGACAGGGGAAAAGTCCGTGGCTACACCTTC
NA NA TRBJ1-2 TRBV4-2 CASSQDFSGGYTF TGTGCCAGCAGCCAAGATTTTTCCGGTGGCTACACCTTC
many NA TRBJ2-2 TRBV2 CASSGTTNTGELFF TGTGCCAGCAGTGGGACGACGAACACCGGGGAGCTGTTTTTT
few NA TRBJ1-4 TRBV6-1 CASMSIGSEKLFF TGTGCCAGCATGAGCATTGGGAGTGAAAAACTGTTTTTT
NA NA TRBJ1-2 TRBV12-3/TRBV12-4 CASSLVEGDYGYTF TGTGCCAGCAGTTTAGTCGAGGGAGACTATGGCTACACCTTC
few NA TRBJ1-2 TRBV30 CAWSVGGAGYGYTF TGTGCCTGGAGTGTTGGGGGGGCAGGCTATGGCTACACCTTC
many NA TRBJ1-3 TRBV18 CASSPQAPGRHGNTIYF TGTGCCAGCTCACCACAAGCCCCAGGAAGGCATGGAAACACCATATATTTT
many NA TRBJ1-1 TRBV6-5 CASSYRTEAFF TGTGCCAGCAGTTACCGGACTGAAGCTTTCTTT
NA NA TRBJ1-3 TRBV15 CATSSWTERNTIYF TGTGCCACCAGCAGCTGGACAGAACGAAACACCATATATTTT
many NA TRBJ2-2 TRBV20-1 CSARVGGSQGANTGELFF TGCAGTGCTAGAGTCGGGGGGTCACAGGGGGCGAACACCGGGGAGCTGTTTTTT
many TRBD2 TRBJ2-1 TRBV7-3 CASSRQFPGAGGRNEQFF TGTGCCAGCAGCCGCCAGTTCCCGGGGGCGGGGGGGCGCAATGAGCAGTTCTTC
few NA TRBJ2-3 TRBV20-1 CSARYTDVGGTDTQYF TGCAGTGCTAGATACACTGACGTGGGGGGCACAGATACGCAGTATTTT
many NA TRBJ1-1 TRBV10-2 CASRGRLSTEAFF TGCGCCAGCAGGGGAAGGTTAAGCACTGAAGCTTTCTTT
NA NA TRBJ1-4 TRBV5-6 CASSFDPRLNNEKLFF TGTGCCAGCAGCTTCGACCCGCGGCTGAATAATGAAAAACTGTTTTTT
NA NA TRBJ1-2 TRBV2 CAPRGDYGCTF NA
many TRBD2 TRBJ2-3 TRBV7-3 CASSFLAGGLLSPLNTDTQYF TGTGCCAGCAGCTTCCTAGCGGGGGGGCTGCTCAGCCCACTAAACACAGATACGCAGTATTTT
many NA TRBJ1-1 TRBV20-1 CSATRGGAGQGNTEAFF TGCAGTGCTACCCGAGGAGGGGCAGGGCAGGGGAACACTGAAGCTTTCTTT
many NA TRBJ2-1 TRBV24-1 CATSDSGSNYNEQFF TGTGCCACCAGTGATTCCGGGTCGAACTACAATGAGCAGTTCTTC
NA NA TRBJ2-7 TRBV6-2/TRBV6-3 CASTPLGLRSSYEQYF TGTGCCAGCACCCCTCTGGGGCTGCGGAGCTCCTACGAGCAGTACTTC
many NA TRBJ1-1 TRBV7-9 CASSLPVQNTEAFF TGTGCCAGCAGCTTGCCGGTTCAGAACACTGAAGCTTTCTTT
NA NA TRBJ1-1 TRBV3-1 CASSPPVRNTEAFF TGTGCCAGCAGCCCCCCCGTCCGGAACACTGAAGCTTTCTTT
few NA TRBJ2-3 TRBV6-2/TRBV6-3 CASSYRSPATDTQYF TGTGCCAGCAGTTACCGGTCACCCGCGACAGATACGCAGTATTTT
many NA TRBJ2-2 TRBV12-5 CASGLDGELFF TGTGCTAGTGGTTTGGACGGGGAGCTGTTTTTT
NA NA TRBJ1-1 TRBV12-3/TRBV12-4 CASTPKWDEAFF TGTGCCAGCACCCCTAAGTGGGATGAAGCTTTCTTT
NA NA TRBJ2-1 TRBV29-1 CSTLLGESEQFF TGCAGCACCCTCTTGGGAGAAAGTGAGCAGTTCTTC
NA TRBD2 TRBJ2-3 TRBV27 CASNQRSGGAGDTQYF TGTGCCAGCAACCAAAGGTCCGGGGGGGCGGGAGATACGCAGTATTTT
many NA TRBJ2-3 TRBV2 CASSEGDTQYF TGTGCCAGCAGCGAGGGAGATACGCAGTATTTT
few NA TRBJ2-1 TRBV13 CASSLGGAIINEQFF TGTGCCAGCAGCTTAGGGGGGGCCATTATCAATGAGCAGTTCTTC
many NA TRBJ1-1 TRBV12-3/TRBV12-4 CASSFFSQYTEAFF TGTGCCAGCAGTTTTTTTTCGCAGTACACTGAAGCTTTCTTT
many NA TRBJ2-7 TRBV20-1 CSAFGTFASYEQYF TGCAGTGCTTTCGGGACCTTTGCTTCCTACGAGCAGTACTTC
many TRBD1 TRBJ1-5 TRBV6-1 CASRDTGGGLGQPQHF TGTGCCAGCAGAGATACAGGGGGAGGGCTCGGTCAGCCCCAGCATTTT
few NA TRBJ2-3 TRBV9 CASSVKGSTDTQYF TGTGCCAGCAGCGTCAAGGGAAGCACAGATACGCAGTATTTT
few TRBD2 TRBJ2-7 TRBV12-3/TRBV12-4 CASTPGLADYEQYF TGTGCCAGCACTCCCGGACTAGCTGACTACGAGCAGTACTTC